The 22 T cell receptor beta chains reported below all come from one sample, sequenced in a study of T cell repertoires in cytomegalovirus infection. TCRdb re-analysed the reads in MiXCR, keeping a single row per CDR3 protein. Of almost 300,000 distinct CDR3 sequences listed, about 9.2% are singletons. Material for sequencing was PBMCs. These receptors originate from a human donor in good health (CMV status not recorded). Some clones in this sample may be carry-over from other donors' samples.

This clonotype was seen at least ten times. The chain couples TRBV28 to TRBJ2-7; D perhaps matches TRBD1 (5 bases). The CDR3 spans 14 residues. Between the trimmed V and J ends, which lost 10 bases and 4 bases, there was a span of 20 bases. Looked up from germline, CDR1 is MDHEN and CDR2 is SYDVKM. CDR3 region: CATKGSERLYEQYV. CDR3 DNA sequence: TGTGCCACCAAGGGGTCTGAGCGCCTGTACGAGCAGTACGTC.

In its sample, this clonotype was seen many times. The V gene is TRBV2, the J gene TRBJ2-7; 7 bases line up with TRBD1. Germline values: CDR1 SNHLY, CDR2 FYNNEI. V was pared by 6 bases and J by 2 bases, with 7 bases of the junction left unmatched. CDR3 length: 14 amino acids. DNA of the CDR3: TGTGCCAGCAGACCGGGACAGCTTCCCTACGAGCAGTACTTC. Encoded protein: CASRPGQLPYEQYF.

This CDR3 is CAARVADNTDTQYF. The CDR3 DNA follows: TGTGCCGCGAGGGTAGCGGACAACACAGATACGCAGTATTTT. V and J are TRBV10-3 and TRBJ2-3, with D perhaps matching TRBD2 (6 bases). This CDR3 spans 14 amino acids. CDR1 and CDR2 from the germline V gene are ENHRY and SYGVKD. Trimming removed 11 bases from V and 2 bases from J, with 17 bases in between.

The sample holds many counts of this clonotype. The J gene is TRBJ2-3, the V gene TRBV19, with D possibly being TRBD2 (6 bases). Trimming took off 5 bases at V and 1 base at J, with 19 bases between the two ends. From germline, CDR1 is LNHDA and CDR2 SQIVND (reference sequence). The CDR3 spans 17 residues. In DNA form, the CDR3 reads TGTGCCAGTAGTCCGGGCGGGACTGTTGACGGCACAGATACGCAGTATTTT. It specifies CASSPGGTVDGTDTQYF.

The rearrangement links TRBV20-1 to TRBJ2-2, with 7 nucleotides matching TRBD2. This CDR3 is built from 12 residues. Looked up from germline, CDR1 is DFQATT and CDR2 is SNEGSKA (reference sequence). V lost 5 bases, J lost 7 bases, and 4 bases stayed unmatched. CDR3 region: CSAWTRFGELFF. For the CDR3, the DNA is TGCAGTGCTTGGACTAGGTTCGGGGAGCTGTTTTTT.

This clonotype was counted ten times or more. V is TRBV3-1 and J is TRBJ2-7, with 9 bases matching TRBD2. Trimming took 4 bases from V and 1 from J; bases not matched to a gene: 5. Germline loops: CDR1 LGHDT, CDR2 YNNKEL (reference sequence). This CDR3 region has 15 residues. The CDR3 region has the DNA TGTGCCAGCAGCCCCCGACTAGCGGTTTCCTACGAGCAGTACTTC. It encodes CASSPRLAVSYEQYF.

This clonotype was counted a few times. This chain links TRBV14 with TRBJ2-7; 8 bases map to TRBD2. Germline V CDR1 and CDR2: SGHDN, FVKESK. With V trimmed by 0 bases and J by 4 bases, 14 bases remained unmatched. CDR3 length: 18 amino acids. In DNA form, the CDR3 reads TGTGCCAGCAGCCAAGATCGGGCTCAGCGGGGGCTCGAATACGAGCAGTACGTC. Amino acid sequence: CASSQDRAQRGLEYEQYV.

This clonotype was observed many times. The chain links TRBV28 to TRBJ2-1; D possibly matches TRBD1 or TRBD2 (5 bases each). V dropped 1 base and J dropped 2 bases, with 18 bases sitting between them. Germline CDR1 is MDHEN and CDR2 is SYDVKM. This CDR3 comprises 18 residues. The CDR3 DNA follows: TGTGCCAGCAGTTTATCCGGGGCCCTAAAAGGGACCTACAATGAGCAGTTCTTC. Residues: CASSLSGALKGTYNEQFF.

The table lists this clonotype with many counts. This sequence joins TRBV7-2 and TRBJ1-5; tentative D call: TRBD1 (6 bases). Germline CDR1 and CDR2: SGHTA and FQGNSA. V was pared by 5 bases and J by 6 bases, with 11 bases between. The CDR3 is made up of 13 amino acids. The CDR3 protein is CASSEGGVQPQHF. In DNA, the CDR3 is TGTGCCAGCAGCGAGGGGGGTGTTCAGCCCCAGCATTTT.

This clonotype was seen at least ten times. The rearrangement joins TRBV7-2 to TRBJ2-1; the D gene is possibly TRBD2 (6 bases). V gave up 4 bases and J gave up 0 bases, with 16 bases separating them. This CDR3 has 17 amino acids. The V gene's germline CDR1 is SGHTA and CDR2 FQGNSA. CDR3 sequence reads: CASSSRDFLSSYNEQFF. The CDR3 region has the DNA TGTGCCAGCAGCTCCCGGGACTTCCTAAGCTCCTACAATGAGCAGTTCTTC.

This clonotype was picked up many times. The V call is TRBV6-2 or TRBV6-3, the J call TRBJ2-3, with no clear D. The CDR3 length is 12 residues. CDR1 MNHEY and CDR2 SVGEGT come from the germline V gene. V shed 6 bases and J shed 4 bases, with 8 bases lying between them. The DNA for the CDR3 is TGTGCCAGCAGCACCCAGGCAGATACGCAGTATTTT. Translation gives CASSTQADTQYF.

This clonotype was detected many times. The chain carries TRBV2 and TRBJ2-1; the match to TRBD2 covers 13 bases. CDR3 length equals 16 residues. Germline CDR1 is SNHLY and CDR2 is FYNNEI. V lost 7 bases to trimming and J lost 10 bases; unmatched junction nucleotides: 13. This CDR3 is CASKARTSGGPPEQFF. As DNA, the CDR3 is TGTGCCAGCAAGGCGAGGACTAGCGGGGGTCCCCCGGAGCAGTTCTTC.

This clonotype was counted at least ten times. The V gene is TRBV10-3, the J gene TRBJ2-5; 8 nucleotides align to TRBD1. The CDR3 runs 14 residues. The germline V gene encodes CDR1 ENHRY and CDR2 SYGVKD. V lost 2 bases and J lost 2; bases outside the gene matches: 1. The CDR3 loop is CAISERQGQETQYF. CDR3 DNA sequence: TGTGCCATCAGTGAGCGACAGGGGCAAGAGACCCAGTACTTC.

This clonotype appeared many times. The chain joins TRBV7-3 to TRBJ1-3; 7 nucleotides align to TRBD1. CDR3 size: 14 residues. J gave up 0 bases and V 5 bases, and 1 base lay outside the gene matches. CDR1 is SGHTA and CDR2 is FQGTGA in the germline V gene. The CDR3 reads CASSPGGSGNTIYF. For the CDR3, the DNA is TGTGCCAGCAGCCCAGGGGGCTCTGGAAACACCATATATTTT.

This clonotype has at least ten counts. V gene TRBV7-8 combines with J gene TRBJ2-5, with D tentatively TRBD2 (5 bases). The CDR3 covers 10 residues. CDR1 SGHVS and CDR2 FQNEAQ come from the germline V gene. The V and J ends lost 5 bases and 10 bases respectively, with 8 bases between them. Here the CDR3 reads CASSMGSQYF. The CDR3 DNA reads as TGTGCCAGCAGCATGGGGAGCCAGTACTTC.

The chain links TRBV29-1 to TRBJ2-7; 8 bases map to TRBD1. Looked up from germline, CDR1 is SQVTM and CDR2 is ANQGSEA. Trimming cost V 4 bases and J 3 bases; bases outside gene matches: 8. The CDR3 runs to 14 residues. CDR3 amino acids: CSVVLQGAYYEQYF. In nucleotides, the CDR3 is TGCAGCGTTGTGCTGCAGGGGGCATACTACGAGCAGTACTTC.

There are many counts of this clonotype. This chain connects TRBV7-6 to TRBJ2-1; 7 bases are a match to TRBD1. V lost 5 bases, J lost 8 bases, and 15 bases stayed unmatched. There are 16 residues in the CDR3. Germline assignment: CDR1 SGHVS and CDR2 FNYEAQ. CDR3 amino acids: CASSPLSRGPEDEQFF. The CDR3 DNA reads TGTGCCAGCAGCCCATTGAGTAGGGGGCCTGAGGATGAGCAGTTCTTC.

This clonotype was observed at least ten times. The V gene is TRBV4-1, the J gene TRBJ2-7, with 10 nucleotides matching TRBD2. CDR3 length equals 15 residues. J lost 4 bases, V lost 1 base, and 4 bases had no gene match. Germline assignment: CDR1 MGHRA and CDR2 YSYEKL. In nucleotides, the CDR3 is TGCGCCAGCAGCCAAGGCCTAGCGGGGGAATACGAGCAGTACTTC. Amino acid sequence: CASSQGLAGEYEQYF.

The genes are TRBV27 and TRBJ1-6, with D hard to call. Germline V lookup: CDR1 MNHEY, CDR2 SMNVEV (reference sequence). Trimming left V 3 bases short and J 6 bases short, with 9 bases between. This CDR3 is 14 amino acids long. The CDR3 bases are TGTGCCAGCAGTTTGTCTGGCCTTAATTCACCCCTCCACTTT. Protein: CASSLSGLNSPLHF.

This clonotype was seen at least ten times. The chain is built from TRBV7-8 and TRBJ1-2; no reliable D call. The V gene lost 4 bases and the J gene lost 3 bases, with 9 bases spanning the gap. CDR3 length: 13 residues. The germline gives CDR1 SGHVS, CDR2 FQNEAQ. The CDR3 reads CASSYSGDYGYTF. CDR3 bases: TGTGCCAGCAGCTACTCGGGAGACTATGGCTACACCTTC.

At least ten counts were recorded for this clonotype. V is TRBV12-3 or TRBV12-4 and J is TRBJ1-4; TRBD1 matches 8 bases. There are 14 residues in the CDR3. J was trimmed by 7 bases and V by 6 bases; bases with no gene match: 7. The CDR3 region has the DNA TGTGCCAGCAGCCACCGGGACAGGATTGAAAAACTGTTTTTT. Protein product: CASSHRDRIEKLFF.

This clonotype was observed at least ten times. The chain couples TRBV20-1 to TRBJ2-2; 9 bases align to TRBD2. The CDR3 length is 15 residues. Per germline, CDR1 DFQATT and CDR2 SNEGSKA (reference sequence). J was trimmed by 5 bases and V by 5 bases; bases with no gene match: 9. CDR3 nucleotide sequence: TGCAGTGCTGGCCTACTAGCGGGTCAAACCGGGGAGCTGTTTTTT. Amino acids: CSAGLLAGQTGELFF.